The 22 T cell receptor beta chains below come from one sample, sequenced in a study of CXCR3-negative and CXCR3-positive naive CD8 T cells (dated by TCRdb to between 2017 and 2020). Sequencer: NextSeq 550. The Human TCR Profiling Kit (MiLaboratory) was used to make UMI-labeled 5' RACE TRB cDNA libraries. Based on TCRdb reprocessing of the reads, there is one entry per CDR3 protein sequence, and DNA is missing. This sample's table lists 45,000 to 60,000 distinct CDR3 sequences. Roughly 0.42% of the sample is held by the ten biggest clonotypes. The material sequenced was naive CXCR3- CD8+ T cells from blood. This sample's cell subset or site label indicates: CD45RO-CCR7+CD27+CD95- naive CD8+ T cells lacking CXCR3 (TNR3-). The origin of the receptors is a human donor in good health. Some clones in this sample may be carry-over from other donors' samples.

The chain links TRBV7-9 to TRBJ2-5; TCRdb indicates TRBD1, and absent DNA this call remains unverified. CDR1 is SEHNR, CDR2 FQNEAQ, per germline (reference sequence). The CDR3 length is 14 residues. CDR3 sequence: CASSPPGQQETQYF.

V is TRBV12-3 or TRBV12-4 and J is TRBJ2-7. The CDR3 has 12 residues. CDR3 protein: CASSGRPYEQYF.

The V and J genes are TRBV28 and TRBJ2-5; TCRdb picks TRBD1, but there is no DNA to check that call. CDR3 length equals 15 residues. The V gene's germline CDR1 is MDHEN and CDR2 SYDVKM. The chain's CDR3 is CASSGRVGQQETQYF.

The chain combines TRBV28 with TRBJ2-7; the TCRdb D gene call, TRBD1, has no DNA to confirm it. The CDR3 has 13 amino acids. The V gene's germline CDR1 is MDHEN and CDR2 SYDVKM. This CDR3 is CASSPGVDYEQYF. Full variable domain (outside the CDR3, taken from reference TRBV28 and TRBJ2-7): DVKVTQSSRYLVKRTGEKVFLECVQDMDHENMFWYRQDPGLGLRLIYFSYDVKMKEKGDIPEGYSVSREKKERFSLILESASTNQTSMYLCASSPGVDYEQYFGPGTRLTVT.

The chain's CDR3 is CASSVGGSDSYEQYF. The rearrangement uses TRBV9 and TRBJ2-7. CDR1 and CDR2 (germline): SGDLS, YYNGEE. This CDR3 spans 15 amino acids.

The V call is TRBV29-1, the J call TRBJ2-1; the TRBD1 assignment by TCRdb is unverifiable without DNA. Germline loops: CDR1 SQVTM, CDR2 ANQGSEA. This CDR3 is built from 13 residues. This CDR3 reads CSATGTDYNEQFF.

J is TRBJ2-1 and V is TRBV20-1; TCRdb reports TRBD2, a call that lacks DNA to check it against. This CDR3 region has 15 residues. Germline V gene sequence: CDR1 DFQATT, CDR2 SNEGSKA (reference sequence). This chain's CDR3 is CSARSTRGRYNEQFF.

This chain connects TRBV28 to TRBJ2-3; TCRdb's D gene call, TRBD2, goes unchecked for lack of DNA. Germline V gives CDR1 MDHEN, CDR2 SYDVKM. The CDR3 covers 15 residues. CDR3 protein: CASSPSGGATDTQYF.

This chain links TRBV29-1 with TRBJ1-2. From germline, CDR1 is SQVTM and CDR2 ANQGSEA. The CDR3 runs to 11 residues. The CDR3 region is CSVAGVYGYTF.

This chain's CDR3 is CASSWDPTALNEQFF. The chain is built from TRBV7-3 and TRBJ2-1; no DNA is available, so the TRBD1 call from TCRdb remains unchecked. The length of the CDR3 is 15 residues. In germline, CDR1 is SGHTA, CDR2 FQGTGA.

The rearrangement links TRBV6-2 or TRBV6-3 to TRBJ2-1. Germline V gives CDR1 MNHEY, CDR2 SVGEGT. This CDR3 has 13 amino acids. The CDR3 is CASSPGPYNEQFF.

The chain employs TRBV6-5 and TRBJ2-1; there is no DNA to check the TCRdb D call of TRBD1. This CDR3 is built from 16 residues. Germline V gene data show CDR1 as MNHEY and CDR2 as SVGAGI. CDR3 amino acids: CASSTTPSDRYNEQFF.

This chain uses TRBV12-3 or TRBV12-4 with TRBJ2-7; TCRdb's D call of TRBD1 is untestable without DNA. The CDR3 has 14 amino acids. This CDR3 reads CASSLPGGNYEQYF.

This chain links TRBV12-3 or TRBV12-4 with TRBJ1-1. The length of the CDR3 is 12 residues. The CDR3: CASSFFEGEAFF.

This sequence joins TRBV29-1 and TRBJ2-1. The CDR3 is 13 residues long. Germline CDR1 reads SQVTM; CDR2 reads ANQGSEA. The CDR3 sequence is CSVDGPSYNEQFF.

J is TRBJ2-3 and V is TRBV7-9; TCRdb's D call of TRBD2 is untestable without DNA. Germline V gives CDR1 SEHNR, CDR2 FQNEAQ (reference sequence). This CDR3 contains 18 residues. CDR3 region: CASSFPGPSGGPTDTQYF.

The chain links TRBV7-3 to TRBJ1-1. The CDR3 totals 13 residues. From germline, CDR1 is SGHTA and CDR2 FQGTGA. CDR3 residues: CASSLTGFTEAFF.

The chain uses TRBV29-1 and TRBJ2-3; TCRdb outputs TRBD2, but without DNA this stays unchecked. CDR1 is SQVTM and CDR2 is ANQGSEA in the germline V gene. CDR3 length: 17 amino acids. CDR3 sequence: CSVDSVAGAPTMDTQYF.

The gene calls are TRBV20-1 and TRBJ2-7; there is no DNA to check the TCRdb D call of TRBD2. The germline CDR1 and CDR2 sequences are DFQATT and SNEGSKA (reference sequence). CDR3 size: 15 residues. The CDR3 region is CSARVPGTSVYEQYF.

V gene TRBV7-9 combines with J gene TRBJ2-7; TCRdb's D call, TRBD1, is unchecked because there is no DNA. The CDR3 runs to 15 residues. The V gene's germline CDR1 is SEHNR and CDR2 FQNEAQ (reference sequence). The CDR3 here is CASSSKTGEAYEQYF.

The rearrangement uses TRBV7-9 and TRBJ2-5; the D call of TRBD2 rests on TCRdb alone, since no DNA is present to check it. The CDR3 length is 18 residues. Germline V gene lookup returns CDR1 SEHNR and CDR2 FQNEAQ (reference sequence). The CDR3 protein is CASSEGMGLAGVQETQYF. Full variable domain (remainder filled in from reference TRBV7-9 and TRBJ2-5): DTGVSQNPRHKITKRGQNVTFRCDPISEHNRLYWYRQTLGQGPEFLTYFQNEAQLEKSRLLSDRFSAERPKGSFSTLEIQRTEQGDSAMYLCASSEGMGLAGVQETQYFGPGTRLLVL.

This chain uses TRBV7-9 with TRBJ1-2; there is no DNA to check the TCRdb D call of TRBD1. This CDR3 spans 14 amino acids. The germline V gene encodes CDR1 SEHNR and CDR2 FQNEAQ (reference sequence). This CDR3 is CASSLALTEYGYTF. The whole variable domain, filled in from reference TRBV7-9 and TRBJ1-2, reads DTGVSQNPRHKITKRGQNVTFRCDPISEHNRLYWYRQTLGQGPEFLTYFQNEAQLEKSRLLSDRFSAERPKGSFSTLEIQRTEQGDSAMYLCASSLALTEYGYTFGSGTRLTVV.